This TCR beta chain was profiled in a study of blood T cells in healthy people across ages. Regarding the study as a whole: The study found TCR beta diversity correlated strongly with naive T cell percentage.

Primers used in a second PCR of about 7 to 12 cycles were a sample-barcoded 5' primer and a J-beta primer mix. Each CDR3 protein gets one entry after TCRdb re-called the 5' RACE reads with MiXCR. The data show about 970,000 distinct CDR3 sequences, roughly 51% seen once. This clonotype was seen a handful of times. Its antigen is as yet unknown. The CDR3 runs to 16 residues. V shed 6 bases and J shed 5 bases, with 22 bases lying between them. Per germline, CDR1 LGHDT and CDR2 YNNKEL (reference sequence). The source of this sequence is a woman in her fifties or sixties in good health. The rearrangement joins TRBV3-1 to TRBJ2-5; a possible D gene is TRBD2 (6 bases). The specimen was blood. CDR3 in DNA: TGTGCCAGCAGGAACACACCCCGGGGGTGGTTCGAGACCCAGTACTTC. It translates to CASRNTPRGWFETQYF.